The T cell receptor (beta chain) under discussion was sequenced for a study of neurological immune-mediated disorders. Each sequencing run yielded over 160 million TCR-beta sequences from 15-18 subjects. Via MiXCR, TCRdb re-called the 5' RACE reads, giving one row per CDR3 protein. The table shows 65,000 to 90,000 distinct CDR3 sequences, with 5% to 6% occurring only once. V lost 7 bases, J lost 7 bases, and 14 bases lay in between. The CDR3 loop spans 12 amino acids. The germline V gene has CDR1 SGHDT and CDR2 YYEEEE. Study-wide results and limits: Phylogenetic grouping placed 18 of 34 multiple sclerosis patients' repertoires in one related-CDR3 cluster, a possible signature. The multiple sclerosis repertoire cluster was not associated with any clinical or MRI feature. Healthy controls had more TCR clonal expansion than multiple sclerosis, which showed the least, whereas HTLV-1-associated myelopathy showed the most.

This clonotype was found a few times. Its antigen is unknown. The receptor's source is a woman in her 30s with multiple sclerosis. The source material was PBMCs. The rearrangement joins TRBV5-6 to TRBJ1-1; D is uncertain. CDR3 protein: CASCVRRREAFF. The CDR3, as DNA: TGTGCCAGCTGCGTCAGGCGGCGTGAAGCTTTCTTT.